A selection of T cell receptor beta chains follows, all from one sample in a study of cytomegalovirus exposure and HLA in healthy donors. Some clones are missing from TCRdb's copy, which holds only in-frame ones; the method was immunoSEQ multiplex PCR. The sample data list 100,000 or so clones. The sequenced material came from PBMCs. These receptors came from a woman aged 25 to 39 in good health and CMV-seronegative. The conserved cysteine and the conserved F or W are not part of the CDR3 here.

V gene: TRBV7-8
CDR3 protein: ASSPKRLAGGPNEQF

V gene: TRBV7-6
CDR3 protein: ASSRPGGSSGNTIY

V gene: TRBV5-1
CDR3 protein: ASSLQGTYSGNTIY

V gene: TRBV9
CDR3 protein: ASSEGREIEKLF

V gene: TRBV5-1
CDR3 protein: ASSLAGGDTGELF

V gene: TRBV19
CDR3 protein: ASSLTVKRNTEAF

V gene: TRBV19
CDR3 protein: ASSMGAGPKLNYGYT

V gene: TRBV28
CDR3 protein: ASSFDGVSYEQY

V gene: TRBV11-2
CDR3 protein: ASSLDVYEQY

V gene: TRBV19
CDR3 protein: ASSQTPDTQY